The source of this TCR beta chain is a study of Graves' ophthalmopathy and Graves' hyperthyroidism. PBMCs were obtained from roughly 10 ml of fresh peripheral blood. In its sample, this clonotype was seen a few times. The germline V gene encodes CDR1 MNHEY and CDR2 SVGEGT. The J segment lost 7 bases and the V segment lost 2 bases, leaving 3 bases of the junction unmatched. This CDR3 has 13 residues. TCR beta CDR3 regions were amplified from RNA transcripts. Second-round multiplex PCR followed a first-round RT-PCR using HTBI primers. MiXCR, run by TCRdb on the multiplex PCR reads, gives a single entry per CDR3 protein. The top ten hold 1.5% to 2% of the sample, which has 350,000 to 450,000 distinct CDR3 sequences, 15% to 20% seen once.

What was sequenced was peripheral blood. The chain employs TRBV6-2 or TRBV6-3 and TRBJ2-5; TRBD1 aligns across 8 bases. The clonotype comes from a woman aged 18 to 35 with Graves' ophthalmopathy. The CDR3 region is CASSYPGTGTQYF. CDR3 DNA sequence: TGTGCCAGCAGTTACCCCGGGACAGGGACCCAGTACTTC.